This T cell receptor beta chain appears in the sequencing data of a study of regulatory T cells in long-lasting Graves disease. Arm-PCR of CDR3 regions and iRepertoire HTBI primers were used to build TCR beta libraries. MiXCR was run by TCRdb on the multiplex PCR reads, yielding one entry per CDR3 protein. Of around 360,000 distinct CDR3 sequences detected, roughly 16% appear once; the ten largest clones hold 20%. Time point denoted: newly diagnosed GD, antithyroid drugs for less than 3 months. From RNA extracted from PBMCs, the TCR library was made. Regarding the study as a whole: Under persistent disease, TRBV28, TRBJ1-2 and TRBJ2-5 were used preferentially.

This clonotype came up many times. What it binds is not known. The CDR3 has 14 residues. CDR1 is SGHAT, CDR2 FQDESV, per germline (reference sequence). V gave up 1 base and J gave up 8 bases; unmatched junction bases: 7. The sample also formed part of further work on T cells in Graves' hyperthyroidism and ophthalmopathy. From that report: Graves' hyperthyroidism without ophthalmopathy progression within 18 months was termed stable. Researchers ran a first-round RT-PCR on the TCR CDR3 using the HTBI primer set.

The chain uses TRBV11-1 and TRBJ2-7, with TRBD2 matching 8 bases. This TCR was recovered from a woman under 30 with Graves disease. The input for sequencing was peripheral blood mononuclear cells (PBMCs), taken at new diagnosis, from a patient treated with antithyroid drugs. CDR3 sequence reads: CASSLGSGADKQYF. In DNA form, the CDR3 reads TGTGCCAGCAGCTTAGGTAGCGGGGCTGACAAGCAGTACTTC.